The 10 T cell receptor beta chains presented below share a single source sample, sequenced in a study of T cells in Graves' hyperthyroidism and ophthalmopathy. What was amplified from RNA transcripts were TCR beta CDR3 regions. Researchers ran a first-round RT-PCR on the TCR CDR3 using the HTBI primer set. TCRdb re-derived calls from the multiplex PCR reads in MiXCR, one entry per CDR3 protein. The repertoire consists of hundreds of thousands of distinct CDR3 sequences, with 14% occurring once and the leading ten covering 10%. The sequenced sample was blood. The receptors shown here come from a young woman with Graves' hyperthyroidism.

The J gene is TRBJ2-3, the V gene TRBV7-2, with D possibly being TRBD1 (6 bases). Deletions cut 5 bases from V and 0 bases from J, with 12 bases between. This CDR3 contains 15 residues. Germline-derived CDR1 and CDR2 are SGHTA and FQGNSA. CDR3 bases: TGTGCCAGCAGCCTGGACAGAACTAGCACAGATACGCAGTATTTT. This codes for CASSLDRTSTDTQYF.

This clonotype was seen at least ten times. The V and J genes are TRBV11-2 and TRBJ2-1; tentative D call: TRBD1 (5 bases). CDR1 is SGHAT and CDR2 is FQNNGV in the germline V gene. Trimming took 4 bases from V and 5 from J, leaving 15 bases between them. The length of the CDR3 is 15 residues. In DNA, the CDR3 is TGTGCCAGCAGCTCAAACAGGTGGGAAGACAATGAGCAGTTCTTC. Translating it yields CASSSNRWEDNEQFF. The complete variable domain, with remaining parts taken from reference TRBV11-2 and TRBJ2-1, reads EAGVAQSPRYKIIEKRQSVAFWCNPISGHATLYWYQQILGQGPKLLIQFQNNGVVDDSQLPKDRFSAERLKGVDSTLKIQPAKLEDSAVYLCASSSNRWEDNEQFFGPGTRLTVL.

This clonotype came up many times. Here the CDR3 reads CASSLGQEAFF. Written as DNA, the CDR3 is TGTGCCAGCAGCTTGGGGCAGGAAGCTTTCTTT. This chain connects TRBV28 to TRBJ1-1, with a possible D match to TRBD1 (5 bases). This CDR3 is built from 11 residues. V was pared by 6 bases and J by 8 bases, with 10 bases between. CDR1 and CDR2 (germline): MDHEN, SYDVKM.

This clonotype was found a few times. CDR3: CASSPLQGKVETQYF. For the CDR3, the DNA is TGTGCCAGCTCACCGCTACAGGGAAAGGTAGAGACCCAGTACTTC. The rearrangement joins TRBV18 to TRBJ2-5, with D possibly TRBD1 on 6 matching bases. The ends were cut back, 3 bases at V and 4 bases at J, with 15 bases in the middle. Per the germline V gene, CDR1 is KGHSH and CDR2 is LQKENI. The CDR3 is 15 residues long.

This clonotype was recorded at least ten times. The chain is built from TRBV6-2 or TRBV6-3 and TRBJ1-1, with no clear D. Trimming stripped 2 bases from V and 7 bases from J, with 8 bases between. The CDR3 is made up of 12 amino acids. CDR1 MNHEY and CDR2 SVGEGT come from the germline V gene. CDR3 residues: CASSYSSLEAFF. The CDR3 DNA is TGTGCCAGCAGTTACAGCAGTCTTGAAGCTTTCTTT.

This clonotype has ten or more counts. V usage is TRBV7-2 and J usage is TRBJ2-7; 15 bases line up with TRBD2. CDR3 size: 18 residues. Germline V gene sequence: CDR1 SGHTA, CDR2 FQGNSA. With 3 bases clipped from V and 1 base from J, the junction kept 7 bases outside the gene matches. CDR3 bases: TGTGCCAGCAGCTTGAGGACTAGCGGGAGGGCCATGTCCTACGAGCAGTACTTC. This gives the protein CASSLRTSGRAMSYEQYF.

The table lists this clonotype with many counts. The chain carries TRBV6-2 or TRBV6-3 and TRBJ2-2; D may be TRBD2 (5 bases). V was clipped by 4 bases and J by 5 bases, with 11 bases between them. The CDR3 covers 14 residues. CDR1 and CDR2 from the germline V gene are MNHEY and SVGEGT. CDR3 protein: CASSFSGLTGELFF. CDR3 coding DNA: TGTGCCAGCAGTTTCAGCGGACTTACCGGGGAGCTGTTTTTT.

The CDR3 region has the DNA TGTGCCAGCAGTGGGACAGTAGGCCACGAGCAGTACTTC. Encoded protein: CASSGTVGHEQYF. This chain joins TRBV28 and TRBJ2-7, with TRBD1 identical over 7 bases. V was pared by 5 bases and J by 5 bases, with 6 bases of the junction left unmatched. This CDR3 is 13 amino acids long. Germline values: CDR1 MDHEN, CDR2 SYDVKM.

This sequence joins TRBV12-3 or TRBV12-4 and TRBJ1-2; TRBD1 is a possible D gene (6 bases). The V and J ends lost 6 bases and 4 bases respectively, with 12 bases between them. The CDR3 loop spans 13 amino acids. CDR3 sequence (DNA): TGTGCCAGCAGCAGGGGTTTGAGCTATGGCTACACCTTC. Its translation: CASSRGLSYGYTF.

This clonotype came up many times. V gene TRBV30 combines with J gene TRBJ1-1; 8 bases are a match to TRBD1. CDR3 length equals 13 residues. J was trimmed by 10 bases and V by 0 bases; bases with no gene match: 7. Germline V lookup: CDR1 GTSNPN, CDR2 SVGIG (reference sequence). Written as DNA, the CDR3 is TGTGCCTGGAGTGTACTTACGACAGGGGTAGCTTTCTTT. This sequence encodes CAWSVLTTGVAFF.